Shown below are 18 T cell receptor beta chains from a single sample sequenced in a study of blood T cell repertoires in COVID-19. Method: immunoSEQ multiplex PCR; TCRdb's copy keeps in-frame clones and lacks some. The data show 90,000 to 130,000 clones, 75% to 85% seen once. The sequenced sample was peripheral blood. The receptors originated from a woman between 55 and 75 years old with acute or convalescent COVID-19.

The chain carries TRBV30 and TRBJ1-2, with TRBD1 matching 10 bases. Trimming cost V 2 bases and J 3 bases; bases outside gene matches: 6. Germline CDR1 is GTSNPN and CDR2 is SVGIG (reference sequence). The CDR3 contains 15 residues. CDR3 sequence reads: CAWSIDRGRDYGYTF. The CDR3 DNA reads TGTGCCTGGAGTATAGACAGGGGGCGCGACTATGGCTACACCTTC.

The gene calls are TRBV7-9 and TRBJ2-5; 7 bases agree with TRBD1. The CDR3 sequence is 15 residues long. With 1 base clipped from V and 5 bases from J, the junction kept 7 bases outside the gene matches. Per germline, CDR1 SEHNR and CDR2 FQNEAQ (reference sequence). The CDR3: CASSLEGGWEETQYF. DNA for the CDR3: TGTGCCAGCAGCTTAGAAGGGGGCTGGGAGGAGACCCAGTACTTC.

The sample holds a few counts of this clone. V usage is TRBV3-1 (or the pseudogene TRBV3-2) and J usage is TRBJ1-6, with 9 bases lining up with TRBD1. Germline-derived CDR1 and CDR2 are LGHDT and YNNKEL (reference sequence). With V trimmed by 5 bases and J by 6 bases, 2 bases remained unmatched. This CDR3 has 14 residues. CDR3 nucleotide sequence: TGTGCCAGCAGCTTACAGGGGGCTAATTCACCCCTCCACTTT. Translation: CASSLQGANSPLHF.

CDR3 nucleotide sequence: TGTGCCAGCAGTGCGACCGGGAGCTCCTACAATGAGCAGTTCTTC. It is translated as CASSATGSSYNEQFF. This sequence joins TRBV28 and TRBJ2-1, with a weak D call TRBD2 (6 bases). Germline values: CDR1 MDHEN, CDR2 SYDVKM. The ends were cut back, 5 bases at V and 0 bases at J, with 11 bases in the middle. This CDR3 spans 15 amino acids.

The genes are TRBV7-3 and TRBJ2-3; D is perhaps TRBD2 (6 bases). The germline gives CDR1 SGHTA, CDR2 FQGTGA. This CDR3 has 16 amino acids. V lost 5 bases to trimming and J lost 2 bases, with 17 bases between them. The CDR3 loop reads CASSRPPGLFTDTQYF. CDR3 coding DNA: TGTGCCAGCAGCCGACCACCGGGACTCTTCACAGATACGCAGTATTTT.

The chain carries TRBV6-2 or TRBV6-3 and TRBJ1-1; TRBD1 is a possible D gene (5 bases). Germline V gene sequence: CDR1 MNHEY, CDR2 SVGEGT. Trimming stripped 0 bases from V and 0 bases from J, with 11 bases between. This CDR3 is 16 amino acids long. The CDR3 nucleotides are TGTGCCAGCAGTTACTCGGGACTCACTGTGAACACTGAAGCTTTCTTT. This translates into CASSYSGLTVNTEAFF.

Comment on this clone: With only one base between it and a far larger clone, this is likely a read error. V and J are TRBV7-9 and TRBJ2-1; a weak D match, TRBD1 (6 bases). This CDR3 has 14 amino acids. Looked up from germline, CDR1 is SEHNR and CDR2 is FQNEAQ (reference sequence). CDR3: CASSPQGSYNELFF. The CDR3 bases are TGTGCCAGCAGCCCTCAGGGGTCCTACAATGAGCTGTTCTTC.

This clone occurred a few times. This rearrangement joins TRBV4-3 to TRBJ2-2; D not certain. The germline gives CDR1 LGHNA, CDR2 YSLEER. The CDR3 totals 14 residues. Deletions cut 0 bases from V and 4 bases from J, with 6 bases between. DNA of the CDR3: TGCGCCAGCAGCCAAGATAGTGGCACCGGGGAGCTGTTTTTT. Translation: CASSQDSGTGELFF.

DNA of the CDR3: TGTGCCAGCAGCTCGGACAGGGGAAGGCGTGGCTACACCTTC. It yields the protein CASSSDRGRRGYTF. The chain is built from TRBV7-2 and TRBJ1-2, with 9 bases aligning to TRBD1. The length of the CDR3 is 14 residues. Unmatched junction bases numbered 7, after V lost 4 bases and J lost 7 bases. From germline, CDR1 is SGHTA and CDR2 FQGNSA.

On this clone itself: Because the CDR3's place on the DNA is in doubt, the DNA is left out and the CDR3 is given as listed by TCRdb. The genes are TRBV5-6 and TRBJ1-6; the table calls TRBD1, which could not be checked here. CDR1 is SGHDT, CDR2 YYEEEE, per germline. The CDR3 adds up to 15 amino acids, both ends counted. CDR3 loop: CASSFGPGQNSPLHF.

The rearrangement links TRBV6-7 to TRBJ2-2; TRBD2 agrees at 7 bases. TRBV6-7 is placed among ORFs of uncertain function. The trim removed 1 base at V and 5 bases at J, leaving 10 bases unmatched. This CDR3 has 17 amino acids. In DNA form, the CDR3 reads TGTGCCAGCAGTTACTACCAGCGGGGTCCGAGAACCGGGGAGCTGTTTTTT. It encodes CASSYYQRGPRTGELFF.

V and J are TRBV4-3 and TRBJ1-2, with D hard to call. The CDR3 sequence is 14 residues long. Germline assignment: CDR1 LGHNA and CDR2 YSLEER. V lost 0 bases and J lost 5, with 10 bases in between. The CDR3 loop reads CASSQDLRGYGYTF. The CDR3 DNA reads TGCGCCAGCAGCCAAGACCTGAGAGGATATGGCTACACCTTC.

This clone was seen a single time. CDR3 protein: CASSTWEEYHLHF. The CDR3 DNA sequence: TGTGCCAGCAGCACTTGGGAGGAGTACCACCTCCACTTT. The chain joins TRBV3-1 (or the pseudogene TRBV3-2) to TRBJ1-6; D gene ambiguous. Trimming removed 5 bases at V and 15 bases at J, with 17 bases between. The V gene's germline CDR1 is LGHDT and CDR2 YNNKEL (reference sequence). The CDR3 is made up of 13 amino acids.

V usage is TRBV19 and J usage is TRBJ1-6; the match to TRBD1 covers 7 bases. J gave up 10 bases and V 10 bases, and 13 bases lay outside the gene matches. Germline loops: CDR1 LNHDA, CDR2 SQIVND (reference sequence). The CDR3 runs 14 residues. The CDR3 here is CATSTPGQLSPLHF. In DNA form, the CDR3 reads TGTGCCACCTCAACTCCGGGACAGTTGTCACCCCTCCACTTT.

The V and J genes are TRBV28 and TRBJ1-2; D remains ambiguous. Germline V gene sequence: CDR1 MDHEN, CDR2 SYDVKM. The V gene lost 3 bases and the J gene lost 8 bases, with 10 bases spanning the gap. The CDR3 sequence is 12 residues long. CDR3 in amino acids: CASSLNNVGYTF. The CDR3 bases are TGTGCCAGCAGTTTGAACAACGTGGGCTACACCTTC.

CDR3 in amino acids: CASSVGPSYEQYF. DNA of the CDR3: TGTGCCAGCAGCGTTGGCCCTTCCTACGAGCAGTACTTC. V usage is TRBV7-7 and J usage is TRBJ2-7; D is unresolved. In germline, CDR1 is SSHAT, CDR2 FNYEAQ (reference sequence). CDR3 length: 13 amino acids. V lost 5 bases, J lost 1 base, and 9 bases lay in between.

The rearrangement joins TRBV6-5 to TRBJ2-5, with 7 bases that match TRBD1. CDR3 length: 15 residues. CDR1 is MNHEY, CDR2 SVGAGI, per germline. Germline trimming cut 6 bases from V and 5 bases from J; bases unmatched to any gene: 12. The CDR3 sequence: CASSRPQGRRETQYF. The DNA of the CDR3 is TGTGCCAGCAGCCGGCCACAGGGGCGCAGGGAGACCCAGTACTTC.

This clone has only one observation. V and J are TRBV11-3 and TRBJ2-1; D might be TRBD1 (6 bases). V was trimmed by 5 bases and J by 4 bases, leaving 12 bases between them. Germline V CDR1 and CDR2: SGHNT, YENEEA. CDR3 length: 14 residues. CDR3 sequence reads: CASSPRRGYNEQFF. CDR3 in DNA: TGTGCCAGCAGCCCTCGCAGGGGATACAATGAGCAGTTCTTC.